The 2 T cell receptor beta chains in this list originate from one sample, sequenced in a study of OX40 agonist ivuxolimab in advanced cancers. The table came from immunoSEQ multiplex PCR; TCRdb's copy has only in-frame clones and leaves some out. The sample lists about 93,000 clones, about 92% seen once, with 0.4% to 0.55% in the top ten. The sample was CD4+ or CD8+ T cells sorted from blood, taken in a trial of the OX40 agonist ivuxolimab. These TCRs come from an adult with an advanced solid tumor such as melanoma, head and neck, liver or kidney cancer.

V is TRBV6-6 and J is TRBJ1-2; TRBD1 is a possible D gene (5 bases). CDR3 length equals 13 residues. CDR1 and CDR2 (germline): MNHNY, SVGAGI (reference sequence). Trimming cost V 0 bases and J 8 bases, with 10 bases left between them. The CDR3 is CASSYSRQSGYTF. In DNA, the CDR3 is TGTGCCAGCAGTTACTCGAGACAGTCAGGCTACACCTTC.

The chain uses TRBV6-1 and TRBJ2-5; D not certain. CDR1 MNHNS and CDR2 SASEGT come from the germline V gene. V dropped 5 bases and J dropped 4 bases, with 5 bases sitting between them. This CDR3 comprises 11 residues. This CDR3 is CASSYRETQYF. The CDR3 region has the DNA TGTGCCAGCAGTTACCGAGAGACCCAGTACTTC.